Shown below are 18 T cell receptor beta chains from a single sample sequenced in a study of cytomegalovirus exposure and HLA in healthy donors. Vbeta (60) and Jbeta (13) primers were used in the PCR. Produced via immunoSEQ multiplex PCR; TCRdb's table is partial and in-frame only. The profile shows some 150,000 clones, 76% of them singletons. The specimen sequenced was PBMCs. The receptor set was obtained from a man aged 55-75 years in good health and CMV-seronegative.

This chain links TRBV5-1 with TRBJ2-7; D is undetermined. The germline V gene has CDR1 SGHRS and CDR2 YFSETQ. V lost 0 bases and J 0 bases, leaving 13 bases between the germline ends. This CDR3 is 16 amino acids long. The CDR3 nucleotides read TGCGCCAGCAGCTTGGTCCCGATAACGAGCTCCTACGAGCAGTACTTC. Encoded protein: CASSLVPITSSYEQYF. Looking up the rest from reference TRBV5-1 and TRBJ2-7 gives the full variable domain: KAGVTQTPRYLIKTRGQQVTLSCSPISGHRSVSWYQQTPGQGLQFLFEYFSETQRNKGNFPGRFSGRQFSNSRSEMNVSTLELGDSALYLCASSLVPITSSYEQYFGPGTRLTVT.

The V gene is TRBV6-1, the J gene TRBJ2-1; TRBD2 is a possible D gene (6 bases). CDR1 and CDR2 from the germline V gene are MNHNS and SASEGT. V lost 7 bases to trimming and J lost 8 bases, with 18 bases between them. The CDR3 is 14 residues long. CDR3 in DNA: TGTGCCAGCATGGCGGGAAGTCCGTGGGATGAGCAGTTCTTC. This sequence encodes CASMAGSPWDEQFF.

The chain has TRBV7-8 and TRBJ2-1; 13 nucleotides line up with TRBD2. J was trimmed by 4 bases and V by 5 bases; bases with no gene match: 2. Germline lookup yields CDR1 SGHVS and CDR2 FQNEAQ. The CDR3 spans 15 residues. The CDR3 reads CASSRLAGGYNEQFF. The CDR3 DNA follows: TGTGCCAGCAGCCGACTAGCGGGAGGATACAATGAGCAGTTCTTC.

The chain joins TRBV9 to TRBJ2-1; TRBD2 matches at 16 bases. V shed 2 bases and J 8 bases; nucleotides not matched to a gene: 7. The CDR3 covers 17 residues. CDR1 and CDR2 (germline): SGDLS, YYNGEE. The CDR3 sequence is CASSVQGLAGGPDEQFF. DNA of the CDR3: TGTGCCAGCAGCGTTCAGGGACTAGCGGGGGGGCCGGATGAGCAGTTCTTC.

This chain joins TRBV10-3 and TRBJ1-4; the D gene is possibly TRBD1 (5 bases). From germline, CDR1 is ENHRY and CDR2 SYGVKD. CDR3 length: 16 residues. V lost 4 bases and J lost 0, with 12 bases in between. CDR3 in DNA: TGTGCCATCAGTGGAGGAGGGGCCTCAACTAATGAAAAACTGTTTTTT. Translating gives CAISGGGASTNEKLFF.

The chain links TRBV7-2 to TRBJ2-1; 13 positions match TRBD2. The germline gives CDR1 SGHTA, CDR2 FQGNSA. Trimming cost V 8 bases and J 4 bases; bases outside gene matches: 5. This CDR3 is 15 amino acids long. CDR3 protein: CASLLAGGPYNEQFF. The CDR3 DNA sequence: TGTGCCAGCCTACTAGCGGGGGGGCCTTACAATGAGCAGTTCTTC.

V is TRBV11-2 and J is TRBJ2-7; 7 bases line up with TRBD2. Germline V lookup: CDR1 SGHAT, CDR2 FQNNGV. CDR3 length equals 14 residues. J lost 7 bases, V lost 0 bases, and 6 bases had no gene match. The CDR3 loop is CASSLDGGRGEQYF. The CDR3 DNA reads as TGTGCCAGCAGCTTAGATGGCGGGAGAGGGGAGCAGTACTTC.

This clone occurred a few times. The chain joins TRBV10-1 to TRBJ2-5, with D possibly matching TRBD2 (6 bases). Between the trimmed V and J ends, which lost 0 bases and 5 bases, there was a span of 25 bases. This CDR3 has 19 residues. Germline V gene lookup returns CDR1 WNHNN and CDR2 SYGVQD (reference sequence). The CDR3 protein is CASSESVPGGGTPSETQYF. CDR3 nucleotide sequence: TGCGCCAGCAGTGAGTCAGTCCCCGGCGGCGGGACGCCAAGTGAGACCCAGTACTTC.

The V call is TRBV5-4, the J call TRBJ2-7, with D maybe TRBD2 (6 bases). Germline loops: CDR1 SGHNT, CDR2 YYREEE (reference sequence). V shed 0 bases and J shed 3 bases, with 7 bases lying between them. This CDR3 is 13 amino acids long. Here the CDR3 reads CASSLGTNYEQYF. DNA of the CDR3: TGTGCCAGCAGCTTGGGGACTAACTACGAGCAGTACTTC.

This sequence joins TRBV7-2 and TRBJ1-2; 7 bases agree with TRBD1. Germline V lookup: CDR1 SGHTA, CDR2 FQGNSA. This CDR3 spans 14 amino acids. With 3 bases clipped from V and 4 bases from J, the junction kept 5 bases outside the gene matches. CDR3 nucleotide sequence: TGTGCCAGCAGCTTCTGGGGGACAGCCTATGGCTACACCTTC. This translates into CASSFWGTAYGYTF.

This clone was seen only a few times. The chain joins TRBV7-8 to TRBJ2-3; TRBD1 might be the D (6 bases). The V end was cut by 5 bases, the J end by 2 bases, with 14 bases between. The CDR3 spans 15 residues. The germline gives CDR1 SGHVS, CDR2 FQNEAQ. This chain's CDR3 is CASSIRDTATDTQYF. The DNA for the CDR3 is TGTGCCAGCAGCATCCGGGACACTGCCACAGATACGCAGTATTTT.

As DNA, the CDR3 is TGTGCCAGCACCGTGCGTAGGAACACTGAAGCTTTCTTT. It codes for CASTVRRNTEAFF. The J gene is TRBJ1-1, the V gene TRBV5-8; D not resolved. V was cut by 6 bases and J by 1 base, with 10 bases left in between. The CDR3 contains 13 residues. Per the germline V gene, CDR1 is SGHTS and CDR2 is YDEGEE.

The rearrangement uses TRBV18 and TRBJ1-1; weak D call: TRBD1 (5 bases). V gave up 11 bases and J gave up 2 bases, with 15 bases separating them. There are 13 residues in the CDR3. Per the germline V gene, CDR1 is KGHSH and CDR2 is LQKENI. CDR3 sequence: CAATQGINTEAFF. The CDR3 DNA reads as TGTGCCGCCACTCAGGGAATCAACACTGAAGCTTTCTTT.

The chain combines TRBV5-1 with TRBJ2-5; D ambiguous. V lost 4 bases and J 5 bases, leaving 15 bases between the germline ends. The germline CDR1 and CDR2 sequences are SGHRS and YFSETQ. CDR3 length equals 14 residues. The CDR3 DNA follows: TGCGCCAGCAGCGAGAGTGTTGTCCCGGAGACCCAGTACTTC. Protein product: CASSESVVPETQYF.

The rearrangement joins TRBV7-2 to TRBJ2-7; 9 bases are shared with TRBD1. Trimming removed 5 bases from V and 2 bases from J; junction bases left unmatched: 7. The CDR3 loop spans 15 amino acids. The germline V gene encodes CDR1 SGHTA and CDR2 FQGNSA. DNA of the CDR3: TGTGCCAGCAGCCTAGGGGACAGGGTGACCTACGAGCAGTACTTC. Residues: CASSLGDRVTYEQYF.

This clone has more than one count but fewer than ten. The chain is built from TRBV6-5 and TRBJ2-5, with 9 bases aligning to TRBD2. This CDR3 spans 15 amino acids. The ends lost 2 bases at V and 5 bases at J; junction bases unmatched: 6. Germline CDR1 reads MNHEY; CDR2 reads SVGAGI. The CDR3 region is CASSYGAGGPETQYF. The CDR3 bases are TGTGCCAGCAGTTACGGGGCGGGGGGGCCGGAGACCCAGTACTTC.

The CDR3 sequence is CSVGEAVGTDTQYF. The CDR3 region has the DNA TGCAGCGTTGGCGAAGCGGTGGGCACAGATACGCAGTATTTT. The V and J genes are TRBV29-1 and TRBJ2-3; tentatively, D is TRBD2 (5 bases). Looked up from germline, CDR1 is SQVTM and CDR2 is ANQGSEA. V was cut by 4 bases and J by 1 base, with 12 bases left in between. This CDR3 contains 14 residues.

With respect to this clone: One end of the junction fails to match germline, which may point to a read error. J is TRBJ2-5 and V is TRBV7-2; 9 positions match TRBD1. Germline V CDR1 and CDR2: SGHTA, FQGNSA. The CDR3 has 14 amino acids. CDR3 loop: CASSLYRGREIQYF. DNA for the CDR3: TGTGCCAGCAGCTTGTACAGGGGGCGTGAGATCCAGTACTTC.